Shown below are 23 T cell receptor beta chains from a single sample sequenced in a study of Ad26.COV2.S vaccination and SARS-CoV-2 variants. Here immunoSEQ multiplex PCR was the method, and the copy in TCRdb shows in-frame clones only, minus some. The sample carries around 500,000 clones, about 88% recorded once. Treatment here: 15 to 20 received Ad26.COV2.S at low or high dose, single or two shots; 5 received placebo; per-sample allocation not given. Samples analyzed were those drawn on day 63 after the first vaccine or placebo injection. Sequenced here: peripheral blood, sampled in a trial of Ad26.COV2.S vaccine versus placebo. Every receptor here comes from a person aged 18 to 59 who received the Ad26.COV2.S COVID-19 vaccine or a placebo.

The V gene is TRBV9, the J gene TRBJ1-2; D unclear. Trimming pared 0 bases from V and 13 bases from J, leaving 13 bases between. The CDR3 is 12 amino acids. Germline V CDR1 and CDR2: SGDLS, YYNGEE. The CDR3 nucleotides are TGTGCCAGCAGCGTAGGAGAGTCCCGAGTCACCTTC. Protein sequence: CASSVGESRVTF.

As to this clone: The CDR3 end shows no conserved phenylalanine or tryptophan, and so a read error is likely. No DNA is shown, since the ends of the CDR3 on it are uncertain; the CDR3 is the one TCRdb lists. The J gene is TRBJ2-7, the V gene TRBV5-8; TRBD2 reflects the table's D call only, with no check against the DNA. The CDR3 sequence runs 9 residues, both termini included. Germline CDR1 and CDR2: SGHTS and YDEGEE. The CDR3 region is CASSLEVYT.

CDR3 sequence reads: CASSRQTGEISGYTF. The CDR3 nucleotides read TGTGCCAGCAGCCGACAGACAGGGGAAATCAGTGGCTACACCTTC. J is TRBJ1-2 and V is TRBV3-1 (or the pseudogene TRBV3-2); 8 bases agree with TRBD1. CDR1 is LGHDT and CDR2 is YNNKEL in the germline V gene (reference sequence). V shed 4 bases and J 7 bases; nucleotides not matched to a gene: 11. The CDR3 runs 15 residues.

This sequence joins TRBV6-6 and TRBJ1-2; no reliable D call. This CDR3 is 13 amino acids long. V was cut by 6 bases and J by 3 bases, with 11 bases left in between. CDR1 and CDR2 (germline): MNHNY, SVGAGI (reference sequence). CDR3 sequence (DNA): TGTGCCAGCAGGGCCGCTGAGTACTATGGCTACACCTTC. Translated: CASRAAEYYGYTF.

V is TRBV7-2 and J is TRBJ1-1, with D possibly matching TRBD1 (5 bases). The germline V gene has CDR1 SGHTA and CDR2 FQGNSA. Trimming took 1 base from V and 8 from J, leaving 8 bases between them. The CDR3 consists of 12 residues. CDR3 amino acids: CASSLVSGEAFF. Written as DNA, the CDR3 is TGTGCCAGCAGCTTAGTCTCAGGGGAAGCTTTCTTT. Filled out from reference TRBV7-2 and TRBJ1-1, the complete variable domain reads GAGVSQSPSNKVTEKGKDVELRCDPISGHTALYWYRQSLGQGLEFLIYFQGNSAPDKSGLPSDRFSAERTGGSVSTLTIQRTQQEDSAVYLCASSLVSGEAFFGQGTRLTVV.

The rearrangement joins TRBV7-9 to TRBJ2-7; 9 bases agree with TRBD1. The CDR3 consists of 15 residues. Germline trimming cut 4 bases from V and 2 bases from J; bases unmatched to any gene: 6. Germline CDR1 SEHNR, CDR2 FQNEAQ (reference sequence). CDR3 DNA: TGTGCCAGCAGCTCCGGACAGGGGCCCCCCTACGAGCAGTACTTC. Translating it yields CASSSGQGPPYEQYF.

The chain uses TRBV28 and TRBJ2-7; unclear D gene. The CDR3 sequence is 12 residues long. The ends were cut back, 1 base at V and 2 bases at J, with 3 bases in the middle. Germline CDR1 reads MDHEN; CDR2 reads SYDVKM. CDR3 coding DNA: TGTGCCAGCAGTTTATCCACCTACGAGCAGTACTTC. This sequence encodes CASSLSTYEQYF.

This clone came up a few times. The chain combines TRBV6-5 with TRBJ1-1, with D possibly being TRBD1 (5 bases). Deletions cut 2 bases from V and 5 bases from J, with 12 bases between. CDR3 length: 14 amino acids. The germline CDR1 and CDR2 sequences are MNHEY and SVGAGI. In nucleotides, the CDR3 is TGTGCCAGCAGTTACGGGACTCTGGGGACTGAAGCTTTCTTT. It is translated as CASSYGTLGTEAFF.

The chain is built from TRBV19 and TRBJ1-5; 12 bases agree with TRBD1. Germline-derived CDR1 and CDR2 are LNHDA and SQIVND (reference sequence). The ends lost 1 base at V and 7 bases at J; junction bases unmatched: 5. There are 16 residues in the CDR3. The CDR3 protein is CASSIVGTGGGQPQHF. CDR3 DNA: TGTGCCAGTAGTATAGTGGGGACAGGGGGCGGCCAGCCCCAGCATTTT.

The J gene is TRBJ2-3, the V gene TRBV24-1, with 10 nucleotides matching TRBD2. The CDR3 covers 16 residues. Looked up from germline, CDR1 is KGHDR and CDR2 is SFDVKD. Germline trimming cut 3 bases from V and 3 bases from J; bases unmatched to any gene: 5. Here the CDR3 reads CATSDGLAEGTDTQYF. CDR3 nucleotide sequence: TGTGCCACCAGTGATGGACTAGCGGAAGGGACAGATACGCAGTATTTT.

There are a few counts of this clone. The V call is TRBV9, the J call TRBJ2-3, with no clear D. Between the trimmed V and J ends, which lost 2 bases and 2 bases, there was a span of 6 bases. Germline lookup yields CDR1 SGDLS and CDR2 YYNGEE. This CDR3 has 13 residues. DNA of the CDR3: TGTGCCAGCAGCGTTCAGGCCACAGATACGCAGTATTTT. This translates into CASSVQATDTQYF.

The chain combines TRBV6-5 with TRBJ1-2, with 7 bases that match TRBD1. From germline, CDR1 is MNHEY and CDR2 SVGAGI. CDR3 length equals 15 residues. V lost 3 bases, J lost 8 bases, and 12 bases stayed unmatched. The CDR3 here is CASSYADRVDRGYTF. The DNA of the CDR3 is TGTGCCAGCAGTTATGCAGACAGGGTGGATCGCGGCTACACCTTC.

The DNA of the CDR3 is TGTGCCAGCAGAAACAAGGCTTTGAACACCGGGGAGCTGTTTTTT. It yields the protein CASRNKALNTGELFF. The chain joins TRBV6-5 to TRBJ2-2, with unresolved D. There are 15 residues in the CDR3. Germline CDR1 reads MNHEY; CDR2 reads SVGAGI. Trimming removed 6 bases from V and 1 base from J, with 12 bases in between.

This clone showed up just once. V and J are TRBV5-1 and TRBJ2-2; tentatively, D is TRBD1 or TRBD2 (6 bases each). Germline CDR1 is SGHRS and CDR2 is YFSETQ. The ends were cut back, 2 bases at V and 7 bases at J, with 12 bases in the middle. This CDR3 is 14 amino acids long. This CDR3 is CASSFGEGGGELFF. Here the CDR3 DNA reads TGCGCCAGCAGCTTCGGCGAGGGGGGCGGGGAGCTGTTTTTT.

This clone occurred a few times. The rearrangement links TRBV30 to TRBJ1-3; D unresolved. Trimming took off 1 base at V and 0 bases at J, with 4 bases between the two ends. In germline, CDR1 is GTSNPN, CDR2 SVGIG (reference sequence). The CDR3 spans 13 residues. The CDR3 protein is CAWSANSGNTIYF. The CDR3, as DNA: TGTGCCTGGAGTGCCAACTCTGGAAACACCATATATTTT.

The rearrangement links TRBV5-1 to TRBJ2-4; D gene ambiguous. CDR3 length: 15 residues. CDR1 and CDR2 (germline): SGHRS, YFSETQ. V shed 0 bases and J shed 5 bases, with 12 bases lying between them. The CDR3 region has the DNA TGCGCCAGCAGCTTGGAGCAGAGTGGGCAAAACATTCAGTACTTC. Protein product: CASSLEQSGQNIQYF.

V is TRBV27 and J is TRBJ2-7, with D possibly matching TRBD2 (5 bases). The ends were cut back, 6 bases at V and 6 bases at J, with 15 bases in the middle. This CDR3 is built from 13 residues. Germline lookup yields CDR1 MNHEY and CDR2 SMNVEV (reference sequence). The CDR3 coding sequence is TGTGCCAGCAGCCCGCCACTAGGTGGCGAGCAGTACTTC. This sequence encodes CASSPPLGGEQYF.

The V and J genes are TRBV28 and TRBJ2-7; D gene unclear. The CDR3 has 14 residues. From germline, CDR1 is MDHEN and CDR2 SYDVKM. Trimming left V 3 bases short and J 2 bases short, with 11 bases between. The CDR3 coding sequence is TGTGCCAGCAGTTTTTACGGGCGGACCTACGAGCAGTACTTC. Translated: CASSFYGRTYEQYF.

The chain links TRBV25-1 to TRBJ1-6; 9 bases are shared with TRBD1. The CDR3 contains 18 residues. V gave up 3 bases and J gave up 6 bases; unmatched junction bases: 12. From germline, CDR1 is MGHDK and CDR2 SYGVNS. CDR3 region: CASSDVNIGTGFNSPLHF. CDR3 in DNA: TGTGCCAGCAGTGATGTTAATATAGGGACAGGGTTTAATTCACCCCTCCACTTT.

The chain recombines TRBV2 with TRBJ1-3; D perhaps matches TRBD1 (6 bases). CDR3 size: 14 residues. The germline gives CDR1 SNHLY, CDR2 FYNNEI. Trimming cost V 2 bases and J 4 bases, with 9 bases left between them. The CDR3 loop is CASSEWGQGNTIYF. In DNA form, the CDR3 reads TGTGCCAGCAGTGAATGGGGGCAGGGAAACACCATATATTTT.

The V and J genes are TRBV5-8 and TRBJ1-5; a possible D gene is TRBD1 (6 bases). The CDR3 has 17 amino acids. CDR1 and CDR2 (germline): SGHTS, YDEGEE. Trimming took 0 bases from V and 7 from J, leaving 20 bases between them. The CDR3 spells CASSLAWGAGDRQPQHF. DNA for the CDR3: TGTGCCAGCAGCTTGGCCTGGGGAGCAGGGGACCGGCAGCCCCAGCATTTT.

The chain combines TRBV7-6 with TRBJ1-6; 7 positions match TRBD1. The germline CDR1 and CDR2 sequences are SGHVS and FNYEAQ. With 5 bases clipped from V and 4 bases from J, the junction kept 5 bases outside the gene matches. The CDR3 totals 15 residues. The CDR3 region is CASSGRGHYNSPLHF. In DNA form, the CDR3 reads TGTGCCAGCAGCGGGAGGGGGCATTATAATTCACCCCTCCACTTT.

As DNA, the CDR3 is TGTGCCAGCAGCCTAGAGGGCCGGACCCAGTACTTC. Translation gives CASSLEGRTQYF. This sequence joins TRBV3-1 (or the pseudogene TRBV3-2) and TRBJ2-5; tentatively, D is TRBD2 (5 bases). V shed 4 bases and J shed 7 bases, with 10 bases lying between them. Germline V lookup: CDR1 LGHDT, CDR2 YNNKEL (reference sequence). The CDR3 covers 12 residues.